These 9 T cell receptor beta chains came from one sample sequenced in a study of cytomegalovirus exposure and HLA in healthy donors. PCR involved 60 Vbeta and 13 Jbeta primers. Profiled with immunoSEQ multiplex PCR; TCRdb holds only in-frame clones, not every one. In the table there are roughly 120,000 clones, more than 70% of which are singletons. Material for sequencing was PBMCs. The receptors derive from a man aged 45-65 years in good health and CMV-seronegative.

CDR3 region: CAWGVERYGYTF. The CDR3 DNA is TGTGCCTGGGGGGTTGAGCGGTATGGCTACACCTTC. The chain uses TRBV30 and TRBJ1-2; D unclear. The CDR3 consists of 12 residues. Trimming stripped 5 bases from V and 5 bases from J, with 12 bases between. Germline lookup yields CDR1 GTSNPN and CDR2 SVGIG (reference sequence).

The rearrangement uses TRBV7-2 and TRBJ2-1; no definite D call. The V and J ends lost 1 base and 1 base respectively, with 11 bases between them. CDR1 SGHTA and CDR2 FQGNSA come from the germline V gene. The CDR3 contains 16 residues. CDR3 bases: TGTGCCAGCAGCTTAGTGGGCGACCTTTCCTACAATGAGCAGTTCTTC. Translating gives CASSLVGDLSYNEQFF.

This clone was seen only a few times. V is TRBV4-2 and J is TRBJ2-1; 11 nucleotides match TRBD2. From germline, CDR1 is LGHNA and CDR2 YNFKEQ. This CDR3 has 17 residues. The J segment lost 7 bases and the V segment lost 4 bases, leaving 12 bases of the junction unmatched. CDR3 sequence: CASSRQIAGGGSNEQFF. As DNA, the CDR3 is TGTGCCAGCAGCCGTCAGATAGCGGGAGGGGGTAGTAATGAGCAGTTCTTC.

This clone was recorded only once. V is TRBV11-2 and J is TRBJ1-3; D is uncertain. V was shortened by 4 bases and J by 4 bases, with 17 bases between the two germline ends. CDR3 size: 16 residues. Germline assignment: CDR1 SGHAT and CDR2 FQNNGV. CDR3 DNA: TGTGCCAGCAGCTCCTACTCGGAGGTAGACGGAAACACCATATATTTT. Amino acid sequence: CASSSYSEVDGNTIYF.

This chain uses TRBV19 with TRBJ2-5; a possible D gene is TRBD2 (6 bases). V lost 8 bases to trimming and J lost 0 bases, with 10 bases between them. Germline V gene lookup returns CDR1 LNHDA and CDR2 SQIVND (reference sequence). This CDR3 region has 13 residues. CDR3 DNA sequence: TGTGCCAGTCGCGCGGGAAACCAAGAGACCCAGTACTTC. Encoded protein: CASRAGNQETQYF.

This clone was recorded once. The CDR3 spells CASTYTGTGAEKLFF. CDR3 nucleotide sequence: TGTGCCAGCACCTACACCGGGACAGGGGCTGAAAAACTGTTTTTT. This chain uses TRBV28 with TRBJ1-4, with 10 bases fitting TRBD1. This CDR3 has 15 amino acids. Unmatched junction bases numbered 9, after V lost 7 bases and J lost 7 bases. The germline V gene encodes CDR1 MDHEN and CDR2 SYDVKM.

The rearrangement joins TRBV27 to TRBJ2-7, with 9 bases lining up with TRBD1. The CDR3 has 13 residues. V was clipped by 7 bases and J by 3 bases; unmatched bases: 4. Germline CDR1 MNHEY, CDR2 SMNVEV (reference sequence). CDR3 nucleotides: TGTGCCAGCACAAGACAGGGGGACTACGAGCAGTACTTC. Translated, it gives CASTRQGDYEQYF.

This clone was picked up a small number of times. The CDR3 is CASSMGPGQGPNEKLFF. In DNA form, the CDR3 reads TGTGCCAGTAGTATGGGCCCGGGACAGGGACCAAATGAAAAACTGTTTTTT. This rearrangement joins TRBV19 to TRBJ1-4; TRBD1 matches at 9 bases. With V trimmed by 3 bases and J by 5 bases, 10 bases remained unmatched. The germline CDR1 and CDR2 sequences are LNHDA and SQIVND (reference sequence). There are 17 residues in the CDR3.

The rearrangement links TRBV4-2 to TRBJ2-7; 8 bases agree with TRBD2. Germline values: CDR1 LGHNA, CDR2 YNFKEQ. The V segment lost 0 bases and the J segment 3 bases; nucleotides outside the gene matches: 4. This CDR3 has 15 residues. The CDR3 sequence: CASSQEMAGGYEQYF. CDR3 DNA sequence: TGTGCCAGCAGCCAAGAAATGGCGGGGGGCTACGAGCAGTACTTC.